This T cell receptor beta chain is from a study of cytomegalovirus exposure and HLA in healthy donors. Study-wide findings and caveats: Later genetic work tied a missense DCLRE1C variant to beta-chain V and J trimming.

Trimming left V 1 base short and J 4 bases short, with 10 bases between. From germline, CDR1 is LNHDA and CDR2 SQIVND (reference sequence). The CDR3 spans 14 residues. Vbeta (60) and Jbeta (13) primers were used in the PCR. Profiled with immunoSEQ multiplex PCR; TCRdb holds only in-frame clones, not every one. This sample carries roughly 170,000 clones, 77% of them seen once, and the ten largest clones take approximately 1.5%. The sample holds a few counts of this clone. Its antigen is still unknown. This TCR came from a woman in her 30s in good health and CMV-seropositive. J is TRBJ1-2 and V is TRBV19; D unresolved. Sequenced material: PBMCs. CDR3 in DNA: TGTGCCAGTAGTATAGCACAGAACAGCTATGGCTACACCTTC. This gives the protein CASSIAQNSYGYTF.